This entry lists 7 T cell receptor beta chains sequenced from one sample in a study of cytomegalovirus exposure and HLA in healthy donors. 60 Vbeta and 13 Jbeta primers were used in PCR. Method: immunoSEQ multiplex PCR; TCRdb's copy keeps in-frame clones and lacks some. Among some 120,000 clones listed, 80% to 85% were seen once. The sample comprised PBMCs. All receptors come from a human donor in good health.

The chain carries TRBV7-5 and TRBJ1-3; TRBD1, the table's D call, lacks a check against the DNA. TRBV7-5 is shown as a pseudogene. CDR3 length equals 14 residues. Here the CDR3 reads CASSPRQSGNTIYF. The CDR3 DNA sequence: TGTGCCAGCAGCCCCAGACAGTCTGGAAACACCATATATTTT.

This chain connects TRBV6-5 to TRBJ1-5, with no clear D. The CDR3 length is 15 residues. Germline V gene data show CDR1 as MNHEY and CDR2 as SVGAGI. V was pared by 3 bases and J by 5 bases, with 14 bases between. The CDR3 spells CASSYLGRGDQPQHF. The CDR3 DNA follows: TGTGCCAGCAGTTATCTAGGGCGGGGAGATCAGCCCCAGCATTTT.

There are a few counts of this clone. The chain links TRBV5-1 to TRBJ1-1, with 7 bases that match TRBD1. The germline V gene has CDR1 SGHRS and CDR2 YFSETQ. CDR3 length: 13 amino acids. Trimming took 9 bases from V and 7 from J; bases not matched to a gene: 12. CDR3 sequence reads: CATGEGGANEAFF. The CDR3 DNA reads as TGCGCCACAGGTGAAGGGGGCGCTAATGAAGCTTTCTTT.

The chain uses TRBV5-4 and TRBJ2-1; D might be TRBD2 (5 bases). The CDR3 extends over 11 amino acids. CDR1 and CDR2 from the germline V gene are SGHNT and YYREEE (reference sequence). V lost 10 bases and J lost 8, with 13 bases in between. CDR3 nucleotides: TGTGCCGAGGGTGGGTACGATGAGCAGTTCTTC. Translated: CAEGGYDEQFF.

The chain links TRBV6-4 to TRBJ1-5; D is unresolved. The V end was cut by 5 bases, the J end by 0 bases, with 11 bases between. Germline V lookup: CDR1 MRHNA, CDR2 SNTAGT. The CDR3 spans 15 residues. CDR3 sequence (DNA): TGTGCCAGCAGTCCTCGACATGATAGCAATCAGCCCCAGCATTTT. Its protein product is CASSPRHDSNQPQHF.

V is TRBV4-1 and J is TRBJ2-7; TRBD1 matches at 7 bases. The CDR3 has 16 residues. CDR1 and CDR2 from the germline V gene are MGHRA and YSYEKL. V shed 4 bases, J shed 2 bases, and the junction held 11 bases outside the gene matches. The CDR3 protein is CASSRTWDRQTYEQYF. The CDR3 nucleotides are TGCGCCAGCAGCCGAACGTGGGACAGACAAACCTACGAGCAGTACTTC.

This clone was recorded once. The rearrangement uses TRBV18 and TRBJ1-6, with D perhaps matching TRBD1 (5 bases). CDR1 and CDR2 from the germline V gene are KGHSH and LQKENI. The CDR3 consists of 13 residues. Trimming removed 8 bases from V and 14 bases from J, with 19 bases in between. This CDR3 reads CASTLGQAGSLHF. CDR3 nucleotides: TGTGCCAGCACCTTGGGGCAGGCGGGATCCCTCCACTTT.